One sample yielded the 8 T cell receptor beta chains listed below, sequenced in a study of cytomegalovirus exposure and HLA in healthy donors. Assay: immunoSEQ multiplex PCR; the TCRdb copy retains only in-frame clones and omits some. The top ten hold about 0.63% of the sample, which has fewer than 95,000 clones, 94% seen once. Source material: PBMCs. The receptors stem from a woman under 30 in good health and CMV-seronegative.

The V gene is TRBV11-3, the J gene TRBJ2-3; 9 nucleotides line up with TRBD2. Germline CDR1 is SGHNT and CDR2 is YENEEA. CDR3 length: 15 amino acids. Trimming cost V 5 bases and J 5 bases; bases outside gene matches: 8. CDR3 region: CASSPQRGDIDTQYF. CDR3 coding DNA: TGTGCCAGCAGCCCTCAGCGGGGGGATATAGATACGCAGTATTTT.

V is TRBV11-2 and J is TRBJ1-6; D possibly corresponds to TRBD1 (6 bases). This CDR3 has 18 amino acids. V shed 5 bases and J shed 4 bases, with 21 bases lying between them. Germline CDR1 reads SGHAT; CDR2 reads FQNNGV. The CDR3 here is CASSLPRGGAGYNSPLHF. The CDR3 DNA reads as TGTGCCAGCAGCCTCCCCCGGGGGGGGGCAGGGTATAATTCACCCCTCCACTTT.

This chain uses TRBV18 with TRBJ2-7; 7 bases align to TRBD1. Per germline, CDR1 KGHSH and CDR2 LQKENI. This CDR3 comprises 15 residues. The V gene end was trimmed by 4 bases and the J gene end by 1 base; junction bases not matched to a gene: 7. In nucleotides, the CDR3 is TGTGCCAGCTCACTAAGGACAGGTTCTTCCTACGAGCAGTACTTC. Encoded protein: CASSLRTGSSYEQYF.

The genes are TRBV11-3 and TRBJ2-3; 10 bases map to TRBD2. Germline trimming cut 3 bases from V and 0 bases from J; bases unmatched to any gene: 9. Germline lookup yields CDR1 SGHNT and CDR2 YENEEA. There are 18 residues in the CDR3. CDR3 sequence (DNA): TGTGCCAGCAGCTTCGGGTCTAGCGGGGGTCTTAGCACAGATACGCAGTATTTT. Translation gives CASSFGSSGGLSTDTQYF.

This chain joins TRBV12-5 and TRBJ2-5; 7 positions match TRBD2. Germline values: CDR1 LGHNT, CDR2 FRNRAP. The CDR3 contains 13 residues. V was pared by 2 bases and J by 6 bases, with 3 bases of the junction left unmatched. Written as DNA, the CDR3 is TGTGCTAGTGGTTTGCCCGGGGGGAAGACCCAGTACTTC. Protein sequence: CASGLPGGKTQYF.

This clone was seen a single time. The J gene is TRBJ1-6, the V gene TRBV7-8, with D maybe TRBD1 (5 bases). The CDR3 loop spans 15 amino acids. Germline V gene sequence: CDR1 SGHVS, CDR2 FQNEAQ. The germline V and J ends were trimmed by 4 bases and 6 bases, with 13 bases remaining between them. The CDR3 reads CASSSQGGSNSPLHF. The DNA for the CDR3 is TGTGCCAGCAGCTCCCAGGGAGGCAGTAATTCACCCCTCCACTTT.

The gene calls are TRBV7-2 and TRBJ1-3, with TRBD1 as a possible D gene (6 bases). This CDR3 is built from 15 residues. V was shortened by 5 bases and J by 4 bases, with 15 bases between the two germline ends. The germline V gene has CDR1 SGHTA and CDR2 FQGNSA. The DNA of the CDR3 is TGTGCCAGCAGCAGGGAACCAGGGGAGGGAAACACCATATATTTT. Encoded protein: CASSREPGEGNTIYF.

The chain is built from TRBV11-2 and TRBJ2-7, with TRBD2 matching 13 bases. The CDR3 runs to 16 residues. The V segment lost 3 bases and the J segment 0 bases; nucleotides outside the gene matches: 2. The V gene's germline CDR1 is SGHAT and CDR2 FQNNGV. The CDR3, as DNA: TGTGCCAGCAGCTTGGGACTAGCGGGGTTCTCCTACGAGCAGTACTTC. Amino acid sequence: CASSLGLAGFSYEQYF.